This T cell receptor (beta chain) was recorded in a study of shared clonotypes between healthy human individuals. General observations from the study: When naive CD4 clonotypes were compared across a handful of donors, around 5% were shared.

Germline CDR1 is SGHRS and CDR2 is YFSETQ. Trimming shortened V by 0 bases and J by 3 bases, and 7 bases separated the two germline ends. CDR3 size: 13 residues. To note about this clone: Its antigen is unknown.

Clones were sequenced by immunoSEQ multiplex PCR, and TCRdb holds only the in-frame ones, with some missing. The sample lists about 1.5 million clones; approximately 98% were seen once. The source is a young man in good health. Sequenced: naive CD4+ T cells sorted from blood. Subset in this sample: CD45RA+ positively selected. The chain combines TRBV5-1 with TRBJ2-7; D uncertain. CDR3 sequence (DNA): TGCGCCAGCAGCTTGGGTCCTGGCTACGAGCAGTACTTC. Its protein is CASSLGPGYEQYF.